A single sample gave rise to the 2 T cell receptor beta chains below, sequenced in a study of T-cell memory formation after mild COVID-19. TCRdb re-called the 5' RACE reads with MiXCR, one entry per CDR3 protein. The sample contains 350,000 to 500,000 distinct CDR3 sequences, roughly 18% of which appear only once. The specimen was PBMCs or a T cell subset sorted from them (not recorded which). The receptors come from a man aged 18 to 30 who had mild COVID-19 (a few samples of this study predate the infection). Cell type and time point are not known.

This clonotype showed up just a few times. The J gene is TRBJ1-6, the V gene TRBV7-2; D not resolved. The germline gives CDR1 SGHTA, CDR2 FQGNSA. This CDR3 spans 14 amino acids. V was trimmed by 7 bases and J by 13 bases, leaving 20 bases between them. The CDR3 protein is CASTVVAQDVPLHF. In DNA form, the CDR3 reads TGTGCCAGCACCGTCGTGGCCCAAGATGTCCCCCTCCACTTT.

The chain combines TRBV9 with TRBJ2-1; 9 bases are shared with TRBD2. J lost 1 base, V lost 0 bases, and 5 bases had no gene match. Germline V gene sequence: CDR1 SGDLS, CDR2 YYNGEE. This CDR3 has 17 amino acids. The CDR3 is CASSVGAGGTSYNEQFF. CDR3 nucleotides: TGTGCCAGCAGCGTAGGGGCGGGGGGGACATCCTACAATGAGCAGTTCTTC.